The clone carrying this T cell receptor (beta chain) was seen more than once but under ten times. Assay used: immunoSEQ multiplex PCR; TCRdb lists only in-frame clones, some missing. The table lists 70,000 or so clones, about 80% of them singletons. This CDR3 comprises 14 residues. V shed 3 bases and J shed 2 bases, with 12 bases lying between them. Germline V gene data show CDR1 as SGHNT and CDR2 as YYREEE (reference sequence). The data are from a study of control samples from healthy donors and cancer patients. The TCR sequence derives from a man in his forties or fifties in good health. The rearrangement links TRBV5-4 to TRBJ2-7, with D perhaps matching TRBD2 (6 bases). Material: blood. DNA for the CDR3: TGTGCCAGCAGCTCCGGACGCGGGGCCTACGAGCAGTACTTC. This codes for CASSSGRGAYEQYF.